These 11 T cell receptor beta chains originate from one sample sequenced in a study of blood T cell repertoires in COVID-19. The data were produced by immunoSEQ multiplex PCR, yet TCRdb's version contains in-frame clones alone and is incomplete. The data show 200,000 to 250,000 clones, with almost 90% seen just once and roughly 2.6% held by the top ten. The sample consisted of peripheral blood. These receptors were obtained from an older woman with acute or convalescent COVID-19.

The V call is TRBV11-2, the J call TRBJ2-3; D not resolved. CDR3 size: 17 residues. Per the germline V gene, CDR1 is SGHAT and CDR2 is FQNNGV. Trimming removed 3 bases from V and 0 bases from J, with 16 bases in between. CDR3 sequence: CASSFVHRTASTDTQYF. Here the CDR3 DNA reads TGTGCCAGCAGCTTCGTCCACAGAACCGCTAGCACAGATACGCAGTATTTT.

As DNA, the CDR3 is TGCGCCAGCAGCTTGGTCTCTCTAGCGGGAGGGTACCAAGAGACCCAGTACTTC. It translates to CASSLVSLAGGYQETQYF. The V call is TRBV5-1, the J call TRBJ2-5; 12 positions agree with TRBD2. This CDR3 is 18 amino acids long. J gave up 0 bases and V 0 bases, and 6 bases lay outside the gene matches. Germline CDR1 is SGHRS and CDR2 is YFSETQ.

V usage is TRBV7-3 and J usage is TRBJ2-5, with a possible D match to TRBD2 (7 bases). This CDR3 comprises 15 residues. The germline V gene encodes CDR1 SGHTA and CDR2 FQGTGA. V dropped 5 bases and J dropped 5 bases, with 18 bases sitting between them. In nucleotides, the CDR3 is TGTGCCAGCAGCGTATCGCGGGGGCCTGGGGAGACCCAGTACTTC. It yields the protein CASSVSRGPGETQYF. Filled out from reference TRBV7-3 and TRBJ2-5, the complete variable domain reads GAGVSQTPSNKVTEKGKYVELRCDPISGHTALYWYRQSLGQGPEFLIYFQGTGAADDSGLPNDRFFAVRPEGSVSTLKIQRTERGDSAVYLCASSVSRGPGETQYFGPGTRLLVL.

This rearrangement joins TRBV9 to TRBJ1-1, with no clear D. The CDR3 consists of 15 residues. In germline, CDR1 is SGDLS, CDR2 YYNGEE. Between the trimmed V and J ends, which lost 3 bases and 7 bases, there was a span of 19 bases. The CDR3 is CASSAAVTQTYEAFF. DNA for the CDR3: TGTGCCAGCAGCGCCGCCGTAACACAGACCTATGAAGCTTTCTTT.

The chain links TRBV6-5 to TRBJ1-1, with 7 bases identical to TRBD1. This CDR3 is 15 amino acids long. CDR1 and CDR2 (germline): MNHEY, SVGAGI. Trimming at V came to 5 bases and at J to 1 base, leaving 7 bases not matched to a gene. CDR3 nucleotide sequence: TGTGCCAGCAGTCGGGCCGGGACAGAGAACACTGAAGCTTTCTTT. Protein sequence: CASSRAGTENTEAFF.

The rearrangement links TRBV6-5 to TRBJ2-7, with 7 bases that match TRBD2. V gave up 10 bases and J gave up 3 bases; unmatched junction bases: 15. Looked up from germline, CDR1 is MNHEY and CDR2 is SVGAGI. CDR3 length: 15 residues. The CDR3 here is CATTRLFLAGYEQYF. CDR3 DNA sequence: TGTGCCACCACACGGCTTTTTTTAGCGGGCTACGAGCAGTACTTC.

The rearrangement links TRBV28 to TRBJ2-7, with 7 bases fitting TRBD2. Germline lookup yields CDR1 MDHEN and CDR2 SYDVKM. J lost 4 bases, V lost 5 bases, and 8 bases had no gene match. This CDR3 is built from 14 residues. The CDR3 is CASSRPGGVYEQYF. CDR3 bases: TGTGCCAGCAGTCGACCGGGAGGAGTTTACGAGCAGTACTTC.

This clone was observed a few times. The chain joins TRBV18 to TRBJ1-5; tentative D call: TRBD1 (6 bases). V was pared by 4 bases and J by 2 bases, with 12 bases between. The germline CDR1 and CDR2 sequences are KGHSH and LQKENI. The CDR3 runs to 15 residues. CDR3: CASSQQGNGNQPQHF. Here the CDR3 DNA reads TGTGCCAGCTCACAACAGGGTAATGGCAATCAGCCCCAGCATTTT.

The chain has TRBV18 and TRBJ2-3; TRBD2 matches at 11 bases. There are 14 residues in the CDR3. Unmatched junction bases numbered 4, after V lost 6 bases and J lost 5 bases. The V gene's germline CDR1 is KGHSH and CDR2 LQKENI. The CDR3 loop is CASSSLAGGDTQYF. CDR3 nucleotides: TGTGCCAGCTCTTCCCTAGCGGGGGGAGATACGCAGTATTTT.

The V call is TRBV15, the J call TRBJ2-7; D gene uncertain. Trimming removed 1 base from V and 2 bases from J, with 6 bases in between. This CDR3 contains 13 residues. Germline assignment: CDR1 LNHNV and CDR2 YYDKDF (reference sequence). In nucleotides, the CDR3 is TGTGCCACCAGCAGAGCGGGTCCCTACGAGCAGTACTTC. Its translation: CATSRAGPYEQYF.

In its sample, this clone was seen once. CDR3 sequence (DNA): TGTGCCAGCAGTTATTCGAGGGACTTGTACACCGGGGAGCTGTTTTTT. As protein: CASSYSRDLYTGELFF. This chain links TRBV6-2 or TRBV6-3 with TRBJ2-2; tentative D call: TRBD2 (6 bases). The CDR3 is 16 amino acids. V was pared by 3 bases and J by 3 bases, with 14 bases between. Germline-derived CDR1 and CDR2 are MNHEY and SVGEGT.